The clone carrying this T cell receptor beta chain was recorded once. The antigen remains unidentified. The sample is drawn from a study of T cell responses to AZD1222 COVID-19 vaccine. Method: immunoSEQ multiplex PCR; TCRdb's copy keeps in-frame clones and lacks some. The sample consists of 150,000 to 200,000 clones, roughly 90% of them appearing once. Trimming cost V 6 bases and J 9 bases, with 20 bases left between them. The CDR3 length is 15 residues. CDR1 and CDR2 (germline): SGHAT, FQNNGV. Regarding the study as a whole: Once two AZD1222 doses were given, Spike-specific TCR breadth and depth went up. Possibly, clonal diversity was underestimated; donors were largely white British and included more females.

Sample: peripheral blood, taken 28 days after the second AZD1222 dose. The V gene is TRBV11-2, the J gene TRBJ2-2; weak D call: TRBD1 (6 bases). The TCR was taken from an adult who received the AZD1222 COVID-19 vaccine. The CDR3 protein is CASSPNGRGIRELFF. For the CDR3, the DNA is TGTGCCAGCAGTCCCAATGGTAGGGGGATCCGGGAGCTGTTTTTT. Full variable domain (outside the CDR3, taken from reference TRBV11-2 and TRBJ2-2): EAGVAQSPRYKIIEKRQSVAFWCNPISGHATLYWYQQILGQGPKLLIQFQNNGVVDDSQLPKDRFSAERLKGVDSTLKIQPAKLEDSAVYLCASSPNGRGIRELFFGEGSRLTVL.